Detailed here is one T cell receptor beta chain. Its antigen is unknown. The sample originates from a study of tumor and adjacent non-tumor tissue in lung cancer. TCRbeta libraries were built with three rounds of nested PCR, modified from ARM-PCR. MiXCR, applied by TCRdb to the multiplex PCR reads, yields one record per CDR3 protein. The table includes 80,000 or so distinct CDR3 sequences, approximately 81% detected once. The template was RNA from unsorted bulk tissue. Distant lung tissue was collected more than 3 cm away from the tumor edge. Newly diagnosed lung cancer patients had thoracic surgery in China, August–late 2014, without prior chemotherapy. The CDR3 totals 13 residues. V was shortened by 0 bases and J by 4 bases, with 6 bases between the two germline ends. Overall study findings and caveats: Higher tumor TCR diversity was associated with shorter survival. Significantly higher TCR diversity was found in tumor than normal lung. Top 100 clones took a larger repertoire share in normal lung.

This clonotype was sampled from a man aged 55-75 years with non-small cell lung cancer. The genes are TRBV12-3 or TRBV12-4 and TRBJ1-2; D is ambiguous. Sequenced sample: distant non-tumor lung tissue. CDR3 in DNA: TGTGCCAGCAGTTTAGCCCGAGGCTATGGCTACACCTTC. It is translated as CASSLARGYGYTF.